The TCR beta chain described here comes from a study of shared clonotypes between healthy human individuals. Study results and limitations: The study found lower generation probabilities in non-shared clonotypes than in those shared by all four donors.

Note on this clone: Its specificity is unknown. Distinct nucleotide sequences in the sample also encode this CDR3.

Deep-level settings were used for running the assay. For each subset, genomic DNA was distributed in equal portions over several immunoSEQ plates. Method: immunoSEQ multiplex PCR; TCRdb's copy keeps in-frame clones and lacks some. The sample contains around 2,100,000 clones, about 95% of which appear only once. The naive CD8 fraction comprised CD45RO-negative cells positively selected for CCR7 and excluded terminally differentiated effector memory CD45RA+ cells. The clonotype comes from a man between 18 and 29 years old in good health. Sequencing was performed on naive CD8+ T cells sorted from blood.

The CDR3 region has the DNA TGTGCCAGCAGTTTTTTGGCGGGAGGAGAGACCCAGTACTTC. Translation: CASSFLAGGETQYF. The chain carries TRBV27 and TRBJ2-5; 8 positions match TRBD2. Unmatched junction bases numbered 4, after V lost 3 bases and J lost 4 bases. CDR3 length: 14 amino acids. The germline V gene has CDR1 MNHEY and CDR2 SMNVEV (reference sequence).